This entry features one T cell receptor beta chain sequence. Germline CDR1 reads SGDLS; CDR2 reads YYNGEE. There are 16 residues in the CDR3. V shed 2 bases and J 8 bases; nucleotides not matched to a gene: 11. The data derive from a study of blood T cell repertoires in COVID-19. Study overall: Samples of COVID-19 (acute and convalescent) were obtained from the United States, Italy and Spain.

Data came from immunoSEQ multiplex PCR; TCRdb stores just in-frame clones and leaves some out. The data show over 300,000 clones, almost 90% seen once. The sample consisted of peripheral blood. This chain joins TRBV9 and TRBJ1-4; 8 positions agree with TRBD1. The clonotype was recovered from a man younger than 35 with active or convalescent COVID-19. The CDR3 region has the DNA TGTGCCAGCAGCGTTATAAGCGGCACAGGGGGGGAAAAACTGTTTTTT. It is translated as CASSVISGTGGEKLFF.